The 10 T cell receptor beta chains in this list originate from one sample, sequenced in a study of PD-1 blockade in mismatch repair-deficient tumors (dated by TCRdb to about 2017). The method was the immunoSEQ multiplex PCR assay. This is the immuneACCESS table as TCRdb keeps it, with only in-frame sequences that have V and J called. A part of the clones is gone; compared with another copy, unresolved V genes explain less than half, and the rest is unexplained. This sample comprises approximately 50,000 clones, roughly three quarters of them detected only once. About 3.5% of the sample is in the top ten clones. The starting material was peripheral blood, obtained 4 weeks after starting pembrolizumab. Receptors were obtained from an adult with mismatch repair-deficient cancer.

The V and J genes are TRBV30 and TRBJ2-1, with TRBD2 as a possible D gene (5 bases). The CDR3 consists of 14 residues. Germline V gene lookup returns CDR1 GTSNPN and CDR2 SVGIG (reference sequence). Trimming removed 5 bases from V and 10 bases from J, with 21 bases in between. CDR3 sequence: CAWRLSRGIGEQFF. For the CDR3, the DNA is TGTGCCTGGCGGCTATCTAGAGGGATCGGAGAGCAGTTCTTC.

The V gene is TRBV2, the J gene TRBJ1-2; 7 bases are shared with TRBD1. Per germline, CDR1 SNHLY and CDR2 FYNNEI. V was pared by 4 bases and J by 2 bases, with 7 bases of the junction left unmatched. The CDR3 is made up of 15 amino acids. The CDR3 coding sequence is TGTGCCAGCAGTGGGCCGGGACAGTTAAACTATGGCTACACCTTC. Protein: CASSGPGQLNYGYTF.

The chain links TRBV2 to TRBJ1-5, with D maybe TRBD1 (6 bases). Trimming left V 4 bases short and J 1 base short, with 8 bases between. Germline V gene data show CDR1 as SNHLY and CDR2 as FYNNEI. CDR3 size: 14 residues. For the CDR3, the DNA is TGTGCCAGCAGTGTTAGGGGGAGCAATCAGCCCCAGCATTTT. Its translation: CASSVRGSNQPQHF.

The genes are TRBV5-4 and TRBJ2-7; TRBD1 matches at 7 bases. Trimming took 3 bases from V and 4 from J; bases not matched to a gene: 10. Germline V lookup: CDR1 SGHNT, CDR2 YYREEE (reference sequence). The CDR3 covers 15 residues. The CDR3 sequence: CASSSQTGQRYEQYF. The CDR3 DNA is TGTGCCAGCAGCTCTCAGACGGGACAGAGGTACGAGCAGTACTTC.

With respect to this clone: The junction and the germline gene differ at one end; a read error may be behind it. The CDR3 sequence: CANSELEGGEQYF. The CDR3 DNA is TGTGCCAACAGTGAACTTGAGGGAGGCGAGCAGTACTTC. J is TRBJ2-7 and V is TRBV2; weak D call: TRBD2 (6 bases). CDR3 length equals 13 residues. Looked up from germline, CDR1 is SNHLY and CDR2 is FYNNEI.

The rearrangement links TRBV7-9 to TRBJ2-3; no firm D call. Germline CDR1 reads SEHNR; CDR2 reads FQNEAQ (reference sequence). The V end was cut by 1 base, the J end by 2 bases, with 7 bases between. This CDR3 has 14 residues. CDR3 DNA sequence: TGTGCCAGCAGCTTAGGTCCGGTCACAGATACGCAGTATTTT. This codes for CASSLGPVTDTQYF.

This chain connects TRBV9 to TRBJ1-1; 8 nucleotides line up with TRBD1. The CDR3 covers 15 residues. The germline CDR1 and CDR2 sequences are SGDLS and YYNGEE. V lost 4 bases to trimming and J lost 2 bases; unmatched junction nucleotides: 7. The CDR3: CASSPLDRVNTEAFF. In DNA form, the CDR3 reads TGTGCCAGCAGCCCCCTGGACAGGGTAAACACTGAAGCTTTCTTT.

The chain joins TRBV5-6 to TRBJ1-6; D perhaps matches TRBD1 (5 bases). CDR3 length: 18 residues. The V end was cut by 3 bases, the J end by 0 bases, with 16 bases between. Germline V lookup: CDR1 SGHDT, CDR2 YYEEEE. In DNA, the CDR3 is TGTGCCAGCAGCTCAATCAGGGTTCGAAGCTCCTATAATTCACCCCTCCACTTT. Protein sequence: CASSSIRVRSSYNSPLHF.

The DNA for the CDR3 is TGCGCCAGCACTGGACTAGCGGGAGGAACCTACGAGCAGTACTTC. Its protein is CASTGLAGGTYEQYF. The chain recombines TRBV10-1 with TRBJ2-7, with TRBD2 identical over 14 bases. CDR1 is WNHNN, CDR2 SYGVQD, per germline (reference sequence). CDR3 size: 15 residues. Unmatched junction bases numbered 4, after V lost 7 bases and J lost 2 bases.

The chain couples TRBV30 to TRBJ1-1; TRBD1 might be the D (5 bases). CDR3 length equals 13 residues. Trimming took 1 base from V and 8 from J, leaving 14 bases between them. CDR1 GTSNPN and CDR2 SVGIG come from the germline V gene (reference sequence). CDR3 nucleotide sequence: TGTGCCTGGAGTGACCTCGTGGCAGGGGAAGCTTTCTTT. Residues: CAWSDLVAGEAFF.